These 26 T cell receptor beta chains came from one sample sequenced in a study of T cell responses to AZD1222 COVID-19 vaccine. Produced via immunoSEQ multiplex PCR; TCRdb's table is partial and in-frame only. The sample has about 180,000 clones, 90% to 95% seen once; the top ten hold roughly 1.7%. The specimen comprised peripheral blood, sampled 28 days after the second AZD1222 dose. Every receptor here comes from an adult who received the AZD1222 COVID-19 vaccine.

As for this clone: A junction boundary mismatches the germline segment, possibly from a read error. This rearrangement joins TRBV6-5 to TRBJ2-5, with 9 bases matching TRBD2. This CDR3 is 11 amino acids long. Per germline, CDR1 MNHEY and CDR2 SVGAGI. CDR3 sequence: CATRDGLATNF. The CDR3 DNA sequence: TGTGCCACCCGCGACGGACTAGCGACGAACTTC.

The V call is TRBV2, the J call TRBJ1-1; 8 bases match TRBD1. Germline lookup yields CDR1 SNHLY and CDR2 FYNNEI. The V and J ends lost 4 bases and 4 bases, in that order; junction bases with no gene match: 2. There are 13 residues in the CDR3. DNA of the CDR3: TGTGCCAGCAGTGGACAGGGGACCACTGAAGCTTTCTTT. This translates into CASSGQGTTEAFF.

The table lists this clone with a count of one. The gene calls are TRBV7-6 and TRBJ1-3; no clear D. CDR1 and CDR2 (germline): SGHVS, FNYEAQ. The CDR3 covers 17 residues. V dropped 4 bases and J dropped 4 bases, with 20 bases sitting between them. Here the CDR3 reads CASSSGVLGDRGNTIYF. Here the CDR3 DNA reads TGTGCCAGCAGCTCGGGAGTGCTCGGAGATCGCGGAAACACCATATATTTT.

The rearrangement links TRBV5-8 to TRBJ1-2; perhaps TRBD1 as D (6 bases). Looked up from germline, CDR1 is SGHTS and CDR2 is YDEGEE. The CDR3 covers 15 residues. Trimming cost V 1 base and J 8 bases, with 18 bases left between them. The CDR3 nucleotides are TGTGCCAGCAGCTTGCGTGTCAGGGGCTCAGGGGGCTACACCTTC. This gives the protein CASSLRVRGSGGYTF.

The chain carries TRBV7-2 and TRBJ1-4; no firm D call. The length of the CDR3 is 13 residues. Trimming cost V 4 bases and J 8 bases, with 11 bases left between them. Germline CDR1 reads SGHTA; CDR2 reads FQGNSA. CDR3 sequence (DNA): TGTGCCAGCAGCTCGAGGTATAGAGAAAAACTGTTTTTT. Translation: CASSSRYREKLFF.

The chain employs TRBV11-3 and TRBJ1-1; D is unclear. Trimming cost V 5 bases and J 4 bases, with 11 bases left between them. CDR3 size: 13 residues. Germline V gene lookup returns CDR1 SGHNT and CDR2 YENEEA. DNA of the CDR3: TGTGCCAGCAGCGTTACTGTGGGCACTGAAGCTTTCTTT. Protein sequence: CASSVTVGTEAFF.

V is TRBV4-1 and J is TRBJ2-7, with 8 bases matching TRBD2. V lost 1 base to trimming and J lost 6 bases; unmatched junction nucleotides: 14. This CDR3 contains 17 residues. CDR1 is MGHRA, CDR2 YSYEKL, per germline. CDR3 sequence reads: CASSQVRTSPIQGEQYF. In DNA, the CDR3 is TGCGCCAGCAGCCAAGTTAGGACTAGCCCCATACAGGGCGAGCAGTACTTC.

The chain couples TRBV5-6 to TRBJ2-2, with D perhaps matching TRBD1 (6 bases). Germline CDR1 is SGHDT and CDR2 is YYEEEE. The CDR3 length is 16 residues. The V gene lost 0 bases and the J gene lost 4 bases, with 13 bases spanning the gap. The CDR3 region has the DNA TGTGCCAGCAGCTTGGTTTCAGGGGTCGGCACCGGGGAGCTGTTTTTT. It specifies CASSLVSGVGTGELFF.

The chain links TRBV6-5 to TRBJ1-1, with D unresolved. Trimming cost V 2 bases and J 6 bases, with 10 bases left between them. The CDR3 is made up of 13 amino acids. Germline CDR1 reads MNHEY; CDR2 reads SVGAGI. Here the CDR3 DNA reads TGTGCCAGCAGTTACGGTAGAATCGCTGAAGCTTTCTTT. It translates to CASSYGRIAEAFF.

The genes are TRBV7-8 and TRBJ2-2; D is possibly TRBD1 (6 bases). CDR1 and CDR2 from the germline V gene are SGHVS and FQNEAQ. The ends were cut back, 5 bases at V and 5 bases at J, with 9 bases in the middle. The CDR3 extends over 13 amino acids. For the CDR3, the DNA is TGTGCCAGCAGCCCCGGGACAACCGGGGAGCTGTTTTTT. Translating it yields CASSPGTTGELFF.

This sequence joins TRBV4-1 and TRBJ2-7; D may be TRBD1 or TRBD2 (6 bases each). The CDR3 loop spans 14 amino acids. Trimming left V 0 bases short and J 6 bases short, with 12 bases between. CDR1 and CDR2 (germline): MGHRA, YSYEKL. In DNA form, the CDR3 reads TGCGCCAGCAGCCAAGATGTAGGGGGAGGCGAGCAGTACTTC. It codes for CASSQDVGGGEQYF.

The J gene is TRBJ2-3, the V gene TRBV11-3, with TRBD1 as a possible D gene (5 bases). V shed 1 base and J shed 4 bases, with 12 bases lying between them. CDR3 length: 15 residues. The germline CDR1 and CDR2 sequences are SGHNT and YENEEA. The CDR3 loop reads CASSLVRDRADTQYF. The CDR3 DNA reads TGTGCCAGCAGCTTAGTCAGGGATAGGGCAGATACGCAGTATTTT.

The rearrangement links TRBV9 to TRBJ2-3; TRBD2 agrees at 7 bases. The trim removed 7 bases at V and 2 bases at J, leaving 10 bases unmatched. Germline CDR1 SGDLS, CDR2 YYNGEE. The CDR3 length is 15 residues. CDR3 DNA sequence: TGTGCCAGCCAGGCTAGCGGATACTCCACAGATACGCAGTATTTT. Translating it yields CASQASGYSTDTQYF. The whole variable domain, remainder taken from reference TRBV9 and TRBJ2-3, is DSGVTQTPKHLITATGQRVTLRCSPRSGDLSVYWYQQSLDQGLQFLIQYYNGEERAKGNILERFSAQQFPDLHSELNLSSLELGDSALYFCASQASGYSTDTQYFGPGTRLTVL.

The chain links TRBV11-2 to TRBJ2-2; TRBD2 matches 9 bases. Germline V CDR1 and CDR2: SGHAT, FQNNGV. This CDR3 is 15 amino acids long. V trimming: 5 bases; J trimming: 2 bases; junction bases outside the gene matches: 3. DNA for the CDR3: TGTGCCAGCAGCCGACTAGCGGCAAACACCGGGGAGCTGTTTTTT. Amino acid sequence: CASSRLAANTGELFF.

Here the CDR3 DNA reads TGTGCCAGCAGCGGAAACAGGGTTGGCTACACCTTC. This codes for CASSGNRVGYTF. The chain uses TRBV9 and TRBJ1-2, with D maybe TRBD1 (6 bases). This CDR3 comprises 12 residues. V was trimmed by 3 bases and J by 7 bases, leaving 10 bases between them. Germline V CDR1 and CDR2: SGDLS, YYNGEE.

The V call is TRBV6-4, the J call TRBJ2-2; D remains unclear. Deletions cut 9 bases from V and 5 bases from J, with 13 bases between. Germline V gives CDR1 MRHNA, CDR2 SNTAGT. The CDR3 spans 13 residues. The DNA for the CDR3 is TGTGCCAGTACAGAGACCGGGACCGGGGAGCTGTTTTTT. Its translation: CASTETGTGELFF.

The chain recombines TRBV7-8 with TRBJ2-7, with D perhaps TRBD1 or TRBD2 (6 bases each). CDR3 size: 14 residues. The germline gives CDR1 SGHVS, CDR2 FQNEAQ. V gave up 4 bases and J gave up 1 base, with 11 bases separating them. CDR3 sequence reads: CASSSGAGSYEQYF. In DNA form, the CDR3 reads TGTGCCAGCAGCTCAGGGGCGGGGTCCTACGAGCAGTACTTC.

This sequence joins TRBV25-1 and TRBJ1-2, with a possible D match to TRBD1 (6 bases). The CDR3 is made up of 12 amino acids. The germline V gene encodes CDR1 MGHDK and CDR2 SYGVNS. Trimming took 3 bases from V and 8 from J, leaving 10 bases between them. CDR3 bases: TGTGCCAGCAGTGAGGGGGCCTGGGGCTACACCTTC. It yields the protein CASSEGAWGYTF.

The CDR3 sequence: CSVAPGQEVYGYTF. CDR3 sequence (DNA): TGCAGCGTTGCCCCGGGACAGGAAGTTTATGGCTACACCTTC. The chain has TRBV29-1 and TRBJ1-2; TRBD1 matches 8 bases. The J segment lost 5 bases and the V segment lost 4 bases, leaving 9 bases of the junction unmatched. The CDR3 loop spans 14 amino acids. Germline loops: CDR1 SQVTM, CDR2 ANQGSEA.

The J gene is TRBJ2-3, the V gene TRBV27; D perhaps matches TRBD1 (6 bases). Deletions cut 3 bases from V and 5 bases from J, with 15 bases between. CDR3 length equals 15 residues. The germline CDR1 and CDR2 sequences are MNHEY and SMNVEV (reference sequence). CDR3 protein: CASSFGAGVGDTQYF. The CDR3 region has the DNA TGTGCCAGCAGTTTTGGGGCAGGGGTAGGAGATACGCAGTATTTT.

The V call is TRBV7-2, the J call TRBJ1-1, with TRBD1 matching over 8 bases. Germline assignment: CDR1 SGHTA and CDR2 FQGNSA. The J segment lost 5 bases and the V segment lost 5 bases, leaving 4 bases of the junction unmatched. CDR3 length: 13 residues. In DNA, the CDR3 is TGTGCCAGCAGCCTCACAGGGGGAACTGAAGCTTTCTTT. Translation: CASSLTGGTEAFF.

The V call is TRBV27, the J call TRBJ2-1; 7 bases match TRBD2. V trimming: 3 bases; J trimming: 2 bases; junction bases outside the gene matches: 4. CDR1 and CDR2 from the germline V gene are MNHEY and SMNVEV (reference sequence). There are 15 residues in the CDR3. As DNA, the CDR3 is TGTGCCAGCAGTTTGGGCGGGAGTACCTACAATGAGCAGTTCTTC. Translated, it gives CASSLGGSTYNEQFF.

The V call is TRBV14, the J call TRBJ1-5; 7 bases are a match to TRBD1. V was pared by 3 bases and J by 6 bases, with 2 bases of the junction left unmatched. Germline V lookup: CDR1 SGHDN, CDR2 FVKESK. The CDR3 runs 13 residues. The CDR3 protein is CASSHPGGQPQHF. CDR3 nucleotide sequence: TGTGCCAGCAGCCACCCAGGGGGTCAGCCCCAGCATTTT.

The chain employs TRBV10-3 and TRBJ2-7, with TRBD1 matching over 8 bases. Trimming took 10 bases from V and 3 from J; bases not matched to a gene: 11. Germline V CDR1 and CDR2: ENHRY, SYGVKD. CDR3 length equals 14 residues. CDR3 residues: CATRTGSGSYEQYF. CDR3 in DNA: TGTGCCACCCGGACAGGGAGTGGTAGCTACGAGCAGTACTTC.

V and J are TRBV12-5 and TRBJ1-5; no firm D call. This CDR3 has 16 residues. The V end lost 0 bases, the J end lost 0 bases, and 9 bases lay between the germline ends. Per germline, CDR1 LGHNT and CDR2 FRNRAP. The CDR3 sequence: CASGLVIGYSNQPQHF. The DNA for the CDR3 is TGTGCTAGTGGTTTGGTTATCGGATATAGCAATCAGCCCCAGCATTTT.

V gene TRBV6-5 combines with J gene TRBJ2-1; D not resolved. CDR3 length: 14 residues. V was cut by 8 bases and J by 0 bases, with 11 bases left in between. Germline V CDR1 and CDR2: MNHEY, SVGAGI. In DNA form, the CDR3 reads TGTGCCAGCTGGCGCAGCCGCTCCTACAATGAGCAGTTCTTC. Protein product: CASWRSRSYNEQFF.